The rows below give T cell receptor beta chains drawn from one sample of a study of blood T cell repertoires in COVID-19. Measured with immunoSEQ multiplex PCR; TCRdb has only the in-frame clones, and not every one. This sample has about 240,000 clones, with approximately 84% found just once. Sequenced sample: peripheral blood. All receptors derive from a woman between 25 and 40 years old who had recovered from COVID-19. Each CDR3 is given with its conserved first and last residue. D genes are given only for firm matches. The size field is filled for only some rows; it gives once, few, many or a size class.

size	J	V	D	DNA	CDR3
.	TRBJ2-3	TRBV7-3	TRBD2	TGTGCCAGCAGCGTCGAGGGACTAGCTGCAGATACGCAGTATTTT	CASSVEGLAADTQYF
.	TRBJ1-5	TRBV7-2	.	TGTGCCAGCAGCTTTATAAGGGAGCAGCCCCAGCATTTT	CASSFIREQPQHF
.	TRBJ1-5	TRBV10-3	TRBD1	TGTGCCATCCATCCGGGACAGGGCTATCAGCCCCAGCATTTT	CAIHPGQGYQPQHF
few	TRBJ1-6	TRBV2	TRBD1	TGTGCCAGCAGTGAGAAAAGGGGGCATTCACCCCTCCACTTT	CASSEKRGHSPLHF
.	TRBJ2-5	TRBV18	TRBD2	TGTGCCAGCTCACCACCGACTAGCGGGGGGGCGCGGGAGACCCAGTACTTC	CASSPPTSGGARETQYF
.	TRBJ2-3	TRBV4-1	TRBD1	TGCGCCAGCACCCCTTTTCGACAGGGACCAGATACGCAGTATTTT	CASTPFRQGPDTQYF
.	TRBJ2-7	TRBV28	.	TGTGCCAGCAGTACGGGGAGCTTCTCCTACGAGCAGTACTTC	CASSTGSFSYEQYF
few	TRBJ1-2	TRBV10-3	.	TGTGCCATCAGTGATATGGGTAAAACCAGGGGACATGGCTACACCTTC	CAISDMGKTRGHGYTF
few	TRBJ1-3	TRBV7-9	.	TGTGCCAGCAGCTTAGGGGCCGGACTTAGCTCTGGAAACACCATATATTTT	CASSLGAGLSSGNTIYF
few	TRBJ2-4	TRBV6-2/TRBV6-3	TRBD1	TGTGCCAGCAGTTCGACAGGGGCGTGGAACATTCAGTACTTC	CASSSTGAWNIQYF
.	TRBJ1-4	TRBV9	TRBD1	TGTGCCAGCAGCGCCGGGACAGGGGCAGGTGAAAAACTGTTTTTT	CASSAGTGAGEKLFF
.	TRBJ2-1	TRBV9	TRBD2	TGTGCCAGCAGCGCTCAAAGCGGGGGATACAATGAGCAGTTCTTC	CASSAQSGGYNEQFF
.	TRBJ1-6	TRBV5-8	.	TGTGCCAGCAGCTCCTCAAGGGGTTTGAATTCACCCCTCCACTTT	CASSSSRGLNSPLHF
.	TRBJ1-1	TRBV27	.	TGTGCCAGCAGTTCCTGGGACATTAACACTGAAGCTTTCTTT	CASSSWDINTEAFF
.	TRBJ1-1	TRBV7-8	TRBD1	TGTGCCAGCAGCCTCGGGACAGGTGTGGCTGAAGCTTTCTTT	CASSLGTGVAEAFF
few	TRBJ1-2	TRBV24-1	TRBD1	TGTGCCACCAGTGAGGGGACAGGGGACGTTGATGGCTACACCTTC	CATSEGTGDVDGYTF
.	TRBJ1-1	TRBV2	TRBD1	TGTGCCAGCAAGCAGGACAGGGGGCTCACTGAAGCTTTCTTT	CASKQDRGLTEAFF
few	TRBJ1-1	TRBV7-6	TRBD1	TGTGCCAGCAGGGAAGAAACAGGGGGCGAAAGTGAAGCTTTCTTT	CASREETGGESEAFF
.	TRBJ1-5	TRBV20-1	.	TGCAGTGCTAGTCCGGGACTCGCCCTATCGGGGCCCATCGGGAATCAGCCCCAGCATTTT	CSASPGLALSGPIGNQPQHF
.	TRBJ2-5	TRBV18	TRBD1	TGTGCCAGCTCAACGGAGGCAGGGGGAGAGACCCAGTACTTC	CASSTEAGGETQYF
.	TRBJ1-1	TRBV6-5	.	TGTGCCAGCAGGATGGGGGGGACTGAGAACACTGAAGCTTTCTTT	CASRMGGTENTEAFF
once	TRBJ1-4	TRBV5-1	.	TGCGCCAGCAGCTTGGGACAAGAGTGGGAAAAACTGTTTTTT	CASSLGQEWEKLFF
.	TRBJ1-6	TRBV21-1	.	TGTGCCAGCAGCAAGAGAGGACAGTCCAATTCACCCCTCCACTTT	CASSKRGQSNSPLHF
few	TRBJ1-1	TRBV7-9	TRBD1	TGTGCCAGCAGCCCCTCACAGGGGTGGAGTGAAGCTTTCTTT	CASSPSQGWSEAFF
.	TRBJ2-7	TRBV7-2	TRBD2	TGTGCCAGCAGCTTAGCCGCCCGGGGTAGCGGGGGGGCCCCTTTAGAGCAGTACTTC	CASSLAARGSGGAPLEQYF
.	TRBJ2-1	TRBV29-1	TRBD1	TGCAGCGTTGTGGCAGGGGGTAACTACAATGAGCAGTTCTTC	CSVVAGGNYNEQFF
few	TRBJ1-5	TRBV28	TRBD1	TGTGCCAGCTTAGCCGGGACAGGGATTGGACAGCCCCAGCATTTT	CASLAGTGIGQPQHF
.	TRBJ2-1	TRBV7-9	TRBD2	TGTGCCAGCAGTCAACAGAGGACGAGCGGGGTGTACAATGAGCAGTTCTTC	CASSQQRTSGVYNEQFF
many	TRBJ2-7	TRBV12-5	.	TGTGCTAGTGGCCGTACCACAGACTACGAGCAGTACTTC	CASGRTTDYEQYF
.	TRBJ2-3	TRBV9	.	TGTGCCAGCAGCGTAGGCGGCGGGGGCATTGATACGCAGTATTTT	CASSVGGGGIDTQYF
.	TRBJ2-1	TRBV5-1	TRBD2	TGCGCCAGCAGCCCCTACCTAGCGGGGCAGTACAATGAGCAGTTCTTC	CASSPYLAGQYNEQFF
.	TRBJ2-5	TRBV6-1	.	TGTGCCAGCAGTGAAGCGGTGGGGGCGTTCGGGGAGACCCAGTACTTC	CASSEAVGAFGETQYF
.	TRBJ2-3	TRBV5-5	.	TGTGCCAGCAGCTTGGACGGGGTTAGCACAGATACGCAGTATTTT	CASSLDGVSTDTQYF
.	TRBJ1-3	TRBV19	.	TGTGCCAGTAACGACCAGGGTTCTGGAAACACCATATATTTT	CASNDQGSGNTIYF
.	TRBJ1-1	TRBV6-2/TRBV6-3	.	TGTGCCAGCAGTTACGGGCCGAACACTGAAGCTTTCTTT	CASSYGPNTEAFF
once	TRBJ2-5	TRBV14	.	TGTGCCAGCAGCCAAGCCCCCTTTGAGACCCAGTACTTC	CASSQAPFETQYF
.	TRBJ2-3	TRBV7-3	TRBD2	TGTGCCAGCAGCTCCCGGGGGGAAACAGATACGCAGTATTTT	CASSSRGETDTQYF
.	TRBJ1-2	TRBV4-1	TRBD1	TGCGCCAGCAGCCAAGGGGGACAGTACTATGGCTACACCTTC	CASSQGGQYYGYTF
.	TRBJ2-1	TRBV28	.	TGTGCCAGCAGTTTACATTACAGTGGGGGGTCGGATGAGCAGTTCTTC	CASSLHYSGGSDEQFF
.	TRBJ1-5	TRBV6-1	.	TGTGCCAGCAGTGAAGCGGTAGGAGGGGATCAGCCCCAGCATTTT	CASSEAVGGDQPQHF
once	TRBJ1-4	TRBV15	TRBD1	TGTGCCACCAGCAGCCAGGGGGCTTGGGAAAAACTGTTTTTT	CATSSQGAWEKLFF
.	TRBJ2-2	TRBV7-6	.	TGTGCCAGCAGCTTAGATGGAGCCGGGGAGCTGTTTTTT	CASSLDGAGELFF